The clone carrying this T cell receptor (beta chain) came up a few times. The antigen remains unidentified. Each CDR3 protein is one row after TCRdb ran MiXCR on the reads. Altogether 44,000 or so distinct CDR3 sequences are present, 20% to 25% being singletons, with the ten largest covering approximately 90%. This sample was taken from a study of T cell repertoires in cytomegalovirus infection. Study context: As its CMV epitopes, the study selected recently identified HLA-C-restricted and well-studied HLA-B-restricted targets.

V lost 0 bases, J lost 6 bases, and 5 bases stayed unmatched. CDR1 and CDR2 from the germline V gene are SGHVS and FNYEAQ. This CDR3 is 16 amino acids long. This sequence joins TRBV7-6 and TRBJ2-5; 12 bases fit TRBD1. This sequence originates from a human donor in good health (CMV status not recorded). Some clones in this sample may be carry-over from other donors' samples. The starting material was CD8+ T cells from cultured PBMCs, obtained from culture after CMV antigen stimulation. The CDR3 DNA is TGTGCCAGCAGCTTAGCGGGACAGGGGGCGCAGAAGACCCAGTACTTC. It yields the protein CASSLAGQGAQKTQYF.